This entry describes one T cell receptor beta chain. Its cognate antigen is unknown. This sample was included in a study of a mutant IDH1 vaccine in newly diagnosed glioma. Only in-frame clones appear in the TCRdb table, and some are missing; sequencing was by immunoSEQ multiplex PCR. The data contain fewer than 45,000 clones, around 93% of them singletons. The time point denotes: week 23, last vaccination. Vaccination used 300 ug of mutant IDH1 20-mer peptide per dose, with topical imiquimod. V dropped 6 bases and J dropped 0 bases, with 9 bases sitting between them. This CDR3 contains 14 residues. Germline loops: CDR1 MNHNS, CDR2 SASEGT.

Sequenced material: PBMCs, taken from a glioma patient whose treatment included an IDH1 peptide vaccine. This sequence originates from a man aged 50 or older with glioma. The chain is built from TRBV6-1 and TRBJ2-1; D is perhaps TRBD2 (6 bases). The CDR3 DNA follows: TGTGCCAGCAGGGACTACAGCTCCTACAATGAGCAGTTCTTC. It is translated as CASRDYSSYNEQFF.